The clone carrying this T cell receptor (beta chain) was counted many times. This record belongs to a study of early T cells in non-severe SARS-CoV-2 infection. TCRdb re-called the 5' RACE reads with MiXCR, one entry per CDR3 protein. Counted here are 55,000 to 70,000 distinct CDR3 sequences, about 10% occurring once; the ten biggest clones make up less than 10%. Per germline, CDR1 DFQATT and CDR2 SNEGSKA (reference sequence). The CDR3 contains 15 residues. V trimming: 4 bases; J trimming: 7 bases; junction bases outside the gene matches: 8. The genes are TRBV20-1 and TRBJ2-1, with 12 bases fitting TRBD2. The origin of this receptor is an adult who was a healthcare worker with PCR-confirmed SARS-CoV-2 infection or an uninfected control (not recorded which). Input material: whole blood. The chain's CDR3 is CSATLLAGGENEQFF. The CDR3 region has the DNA TGCAGTGCTACCCTACTAGCGGGAGGTGAAAATGAGCAGTTCTTC.